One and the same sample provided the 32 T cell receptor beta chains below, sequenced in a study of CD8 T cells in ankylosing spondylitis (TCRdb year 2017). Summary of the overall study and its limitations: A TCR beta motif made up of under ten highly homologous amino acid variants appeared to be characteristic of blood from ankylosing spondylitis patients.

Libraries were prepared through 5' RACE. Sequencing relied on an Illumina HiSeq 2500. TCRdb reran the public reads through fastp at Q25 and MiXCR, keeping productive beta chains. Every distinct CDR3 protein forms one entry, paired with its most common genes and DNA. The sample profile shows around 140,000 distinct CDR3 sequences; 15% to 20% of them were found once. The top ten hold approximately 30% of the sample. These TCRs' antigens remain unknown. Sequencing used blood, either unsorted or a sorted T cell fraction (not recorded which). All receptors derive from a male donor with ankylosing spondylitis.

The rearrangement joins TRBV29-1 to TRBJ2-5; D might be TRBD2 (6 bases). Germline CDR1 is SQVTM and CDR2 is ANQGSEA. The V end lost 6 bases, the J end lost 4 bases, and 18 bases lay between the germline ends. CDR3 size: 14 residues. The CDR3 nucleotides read TGCAGCGTGGACGGGCGGGGTTTCGGAGAGACCCAGTACTTC. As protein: CSVDGRGFGETQYF.

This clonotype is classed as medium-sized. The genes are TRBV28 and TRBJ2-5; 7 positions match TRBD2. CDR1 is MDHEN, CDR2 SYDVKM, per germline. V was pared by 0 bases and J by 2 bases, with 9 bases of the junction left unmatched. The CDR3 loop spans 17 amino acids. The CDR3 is CASSLWTAGVTQETQYF. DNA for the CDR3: TGTGCCAGCAGTTTATGGACGGCGGGAGTAACACAAGAGACCCAGTACTTC.

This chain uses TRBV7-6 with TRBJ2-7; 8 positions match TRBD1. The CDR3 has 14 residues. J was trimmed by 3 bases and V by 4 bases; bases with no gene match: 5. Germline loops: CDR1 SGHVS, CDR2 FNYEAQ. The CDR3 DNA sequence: TGTGCCAGCAGCTCTCCAGGGGGCGGCTACGAGCAGTACTTC. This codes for CASSSPGGGYEQYF.

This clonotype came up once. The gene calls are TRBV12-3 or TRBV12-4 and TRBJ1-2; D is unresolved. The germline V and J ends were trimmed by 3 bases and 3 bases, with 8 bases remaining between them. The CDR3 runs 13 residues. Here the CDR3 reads CASSFEGYYGYTF. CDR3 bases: TGTGCCAGCAGTTTCGAGGGTTACTATGGCTACACCTTC.

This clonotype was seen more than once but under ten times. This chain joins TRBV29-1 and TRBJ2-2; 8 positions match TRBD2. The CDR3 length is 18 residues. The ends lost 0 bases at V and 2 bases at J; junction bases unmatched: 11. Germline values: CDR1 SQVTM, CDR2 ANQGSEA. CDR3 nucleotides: TGCAGCGTTGAAGAATGGGCTACGAGCGGGAGTAACACCGGGGAGCTGTTTTTT. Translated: CSVEEWATSGSNTGELFF.

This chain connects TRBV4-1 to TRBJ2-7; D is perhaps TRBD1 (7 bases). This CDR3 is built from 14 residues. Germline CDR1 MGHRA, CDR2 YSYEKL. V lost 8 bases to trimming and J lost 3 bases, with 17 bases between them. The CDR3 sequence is CASARRDSDYEQYF. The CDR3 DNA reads TGCGCCAGCGCCAGGAGGGACAGTGACTACGAGCAGTACTTC.

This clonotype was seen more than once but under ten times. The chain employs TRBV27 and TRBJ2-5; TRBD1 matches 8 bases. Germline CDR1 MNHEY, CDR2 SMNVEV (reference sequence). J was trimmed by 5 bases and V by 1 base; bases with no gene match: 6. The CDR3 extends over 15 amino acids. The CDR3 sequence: CASSLWVRGQETQYF. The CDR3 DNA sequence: TGTGCCAGCAGTTTATGGGTCAGGGGGCAGGAGACCCAGTACTTC.

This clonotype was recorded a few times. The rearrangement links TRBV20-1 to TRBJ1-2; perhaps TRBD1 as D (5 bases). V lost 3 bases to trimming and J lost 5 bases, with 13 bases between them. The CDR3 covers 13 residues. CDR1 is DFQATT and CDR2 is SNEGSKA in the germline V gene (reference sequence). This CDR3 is CSARIGTEYGYTF. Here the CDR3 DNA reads TGCAGTGCTAGGATCGGGACGGAGTATGGCTACACCTTC.

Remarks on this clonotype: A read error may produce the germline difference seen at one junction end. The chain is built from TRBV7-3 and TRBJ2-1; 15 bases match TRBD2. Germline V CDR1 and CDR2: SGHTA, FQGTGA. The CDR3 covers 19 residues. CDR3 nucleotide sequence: TGTGCCAGCAGCCTAACTCCGGGACTAGCGGGAGGACCCTACAATGAGCAGTTCTTC. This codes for CASSLTPGLAGGPYNEQFF.

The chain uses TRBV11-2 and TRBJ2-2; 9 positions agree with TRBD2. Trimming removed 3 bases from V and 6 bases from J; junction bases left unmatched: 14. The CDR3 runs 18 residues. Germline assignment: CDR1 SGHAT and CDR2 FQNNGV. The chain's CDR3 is CASSFWGTGTSSAGELFF. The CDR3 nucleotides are TGTGCCAGCAGCTTTTGGGGGACCGGGACTAGCTCTGCCGGGGAGCTGTTTTTT.

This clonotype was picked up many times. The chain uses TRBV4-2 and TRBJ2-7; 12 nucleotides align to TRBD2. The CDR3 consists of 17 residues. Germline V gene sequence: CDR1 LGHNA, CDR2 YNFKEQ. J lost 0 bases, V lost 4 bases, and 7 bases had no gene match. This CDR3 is CASSPGLAGSFSYEQYF. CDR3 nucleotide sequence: TGTGCCAGCAGCCCCGGACTAGCGGGAAGTTTCTCCTACGAGCAGTACTTC.

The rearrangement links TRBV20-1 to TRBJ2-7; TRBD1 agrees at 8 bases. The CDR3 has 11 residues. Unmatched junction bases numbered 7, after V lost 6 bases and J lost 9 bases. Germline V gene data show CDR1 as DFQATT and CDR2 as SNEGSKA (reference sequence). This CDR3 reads CSAQTGAVQYF. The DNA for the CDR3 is TGCAGTGCGCAGACAGGGGCGGTGCAGTACTTC.

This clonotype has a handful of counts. CDR3 DNA sequence: TGCGCCAGCAGTTCTTCAGGGGGCGAGCAGTACTTC. Translated: CASSSSGGEQYF. The chain is built from TRBV5-1 and TRBJ2-7; 7 bases align to TRBD1. Per germline, CDR1 SGHRS and CDR2 YFSETQ. This CDR3 spans 12 amino acids. V was pared by 5 bases and J by 6 bases, with 5 bases of the junction left unmatched. The full variable domain, rest sourced from reference TRBV5-1 and TRBJ2-7, is KAGVTQTPRYLIKTRGQQVTLSCSPISGHRSVSWYQQTPGQGLQFLFEYFSETQRNKGNFPGRFSGRQFSNSRSEMNVSTLELGDSALYLCASSSSGGEQYFGPGTRLTVT.

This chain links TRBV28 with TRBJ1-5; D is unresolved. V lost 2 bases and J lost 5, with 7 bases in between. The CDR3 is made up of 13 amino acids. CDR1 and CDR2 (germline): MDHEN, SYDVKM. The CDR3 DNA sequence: TGTGCCAGCAGTTTAGTAAGATATCAGCCCCAGCATTTT. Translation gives CASSLVRYQPQHF.

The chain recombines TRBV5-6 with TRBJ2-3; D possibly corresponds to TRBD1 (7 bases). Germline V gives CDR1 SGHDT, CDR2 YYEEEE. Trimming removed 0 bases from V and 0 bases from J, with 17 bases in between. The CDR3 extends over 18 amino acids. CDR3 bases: TGTGCCAGCAGCTTGGTGCCAGGGGGGATTTATAGCACAGATACGCAGTATTTT. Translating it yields CASSLVPGGIYSTDTQYF.

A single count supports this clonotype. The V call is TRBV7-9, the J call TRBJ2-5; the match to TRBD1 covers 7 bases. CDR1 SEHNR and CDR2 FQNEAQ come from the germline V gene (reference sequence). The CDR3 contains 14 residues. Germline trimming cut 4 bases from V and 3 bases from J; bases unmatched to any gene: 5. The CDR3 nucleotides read TGTGCCAGCAGCTACCAGGACAGGAAAGAGACCCAGTACTTC. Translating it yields CASSYQDRKETQYF.

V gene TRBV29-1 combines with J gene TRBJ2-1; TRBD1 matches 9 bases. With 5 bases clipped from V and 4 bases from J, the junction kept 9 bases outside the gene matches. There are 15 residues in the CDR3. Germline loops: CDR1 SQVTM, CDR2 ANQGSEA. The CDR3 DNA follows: TGCAGCGTTCCTTTCGGACAGGGGCCTTACAATGAGCAGTTCTTC. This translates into CSVPFGQGPYNEQFF.

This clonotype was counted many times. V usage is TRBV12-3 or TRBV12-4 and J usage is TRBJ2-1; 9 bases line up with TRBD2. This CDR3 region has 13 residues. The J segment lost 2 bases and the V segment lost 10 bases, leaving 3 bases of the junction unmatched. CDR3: CATSSGTYNEQFF. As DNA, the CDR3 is TGTGCCACGTCTAGCGGGACCTACAATGAGCAGTTCTTC.

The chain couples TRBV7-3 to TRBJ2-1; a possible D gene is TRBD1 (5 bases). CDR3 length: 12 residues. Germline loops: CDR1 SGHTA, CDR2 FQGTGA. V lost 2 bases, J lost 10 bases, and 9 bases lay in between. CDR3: CASSLGAGEQFF. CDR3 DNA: TGTGCCAGCAGCTTAGGGGCAGGAGAGCAGTTCTTC.

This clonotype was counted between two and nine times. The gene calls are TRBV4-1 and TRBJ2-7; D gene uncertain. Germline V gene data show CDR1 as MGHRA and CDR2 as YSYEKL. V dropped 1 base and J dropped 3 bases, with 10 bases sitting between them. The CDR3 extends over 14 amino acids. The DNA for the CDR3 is TGCGCCAGCAGCCAAGCCAGGTTAAACTACGAGCAGTACTTC. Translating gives CASSQARLNYEQYF.

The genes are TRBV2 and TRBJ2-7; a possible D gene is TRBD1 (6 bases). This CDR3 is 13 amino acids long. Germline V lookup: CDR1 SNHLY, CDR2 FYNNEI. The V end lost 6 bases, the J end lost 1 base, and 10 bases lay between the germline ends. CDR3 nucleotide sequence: TGTGCCAGCAGAGACCAGGGGTCCTACGAGCAGTACTTC. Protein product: CASRDQGSYEQYF.

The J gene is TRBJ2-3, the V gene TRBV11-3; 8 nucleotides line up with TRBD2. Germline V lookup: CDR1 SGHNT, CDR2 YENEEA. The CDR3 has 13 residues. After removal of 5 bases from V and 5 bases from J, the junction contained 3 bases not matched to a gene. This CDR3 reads CASSKGLVDTQYF. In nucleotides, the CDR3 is TGTGCCAGCAGCAAGGGACTAGTAGATACGCAGTATTTT. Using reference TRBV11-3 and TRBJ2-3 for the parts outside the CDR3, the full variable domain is EAGVVQSPRYKIIEKKQPVAFWCNPISGHNTLYWYLQNLGQGPELLIRYENEEAVDDSQLPKDRFSAERLKGVDSTLKIQPAELGDSAVYLCASSKGLVDTQYFGPGTRLTVL.

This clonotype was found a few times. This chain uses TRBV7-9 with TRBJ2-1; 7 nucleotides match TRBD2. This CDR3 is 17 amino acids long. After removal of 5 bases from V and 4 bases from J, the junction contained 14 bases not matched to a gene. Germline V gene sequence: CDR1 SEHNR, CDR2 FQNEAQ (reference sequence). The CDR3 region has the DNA TGTGCCAGCAGCCCCCCGCTAACCGGGGGAGGGTACAATGAGCAGTTCTTC. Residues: CASSPPLTGGGYNEQFF.

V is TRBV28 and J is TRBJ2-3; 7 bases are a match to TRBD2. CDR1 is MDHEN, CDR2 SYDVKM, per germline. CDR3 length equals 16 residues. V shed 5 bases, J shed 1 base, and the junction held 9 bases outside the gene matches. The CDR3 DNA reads TGTGCCAGCAGTCCACCCAATAGCGGGCGCACAGATACGCAGTATTTT. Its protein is CASSPPNSGRTDTQYF.

CDR3 in amino acids: CAISESGHNREQFF. The CDR3 bases are TGTGCCATCAGTGAGTCCGGGCATAACAGGGAGCAGTTCTTC. The rearrangement uses TRBV10-3 and TRBJ2-1; tentative D call: TRBD1 (5 bases). Trimming pared 0 bases from V and 10 bases from J, leaving 13 bases between. CDR1 and CDR2 from the germline V gene are ENHRY and SYGVKD. The length of the CDR3 is 14 residues.

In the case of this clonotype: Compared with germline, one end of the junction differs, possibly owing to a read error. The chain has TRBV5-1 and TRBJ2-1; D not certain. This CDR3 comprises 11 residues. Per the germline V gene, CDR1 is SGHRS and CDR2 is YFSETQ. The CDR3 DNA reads TGCGCCAGCAGCTATTACACTGAGCAGTTCTTC. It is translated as CASSYYTEQFF.

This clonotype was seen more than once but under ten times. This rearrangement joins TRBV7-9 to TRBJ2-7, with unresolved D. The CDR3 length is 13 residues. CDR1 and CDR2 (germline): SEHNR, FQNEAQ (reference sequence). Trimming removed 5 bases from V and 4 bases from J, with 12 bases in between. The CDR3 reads CASSNFGPYEQYF. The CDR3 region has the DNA TGTGCCAGCAGCAACTTTGGTCCGTACGAGCAGTACTTC.

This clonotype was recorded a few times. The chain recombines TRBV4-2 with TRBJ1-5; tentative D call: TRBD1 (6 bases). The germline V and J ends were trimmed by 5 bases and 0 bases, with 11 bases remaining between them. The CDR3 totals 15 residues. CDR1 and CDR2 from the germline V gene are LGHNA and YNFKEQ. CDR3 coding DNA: TGTGCCAGCAGCACAGGGCGGCTTAGCAATCAGCCCCAGCATTTT. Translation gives CASSTGRLSNQPQHF.

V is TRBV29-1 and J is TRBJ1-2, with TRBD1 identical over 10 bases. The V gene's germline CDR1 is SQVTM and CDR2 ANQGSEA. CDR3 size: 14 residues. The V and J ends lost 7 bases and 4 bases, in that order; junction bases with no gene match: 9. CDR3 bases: TGCAGCGCCACCGGGACAGGGGTTGTCTATGGCTACACCTTC. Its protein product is CSATGTGVVYGYTF.

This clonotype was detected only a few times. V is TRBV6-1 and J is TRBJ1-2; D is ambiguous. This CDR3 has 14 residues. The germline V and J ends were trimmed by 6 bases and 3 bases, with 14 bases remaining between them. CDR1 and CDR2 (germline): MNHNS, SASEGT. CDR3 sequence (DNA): TGTGCCAGCAGATTGATAAGCCCCTACTATGGCTACACCTTC. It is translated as CASRLISPYYGYTF.

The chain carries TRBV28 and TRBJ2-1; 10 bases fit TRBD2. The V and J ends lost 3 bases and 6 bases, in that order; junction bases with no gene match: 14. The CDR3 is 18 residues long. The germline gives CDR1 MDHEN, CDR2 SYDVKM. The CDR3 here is CASSFLSPSGSGFNEQFF. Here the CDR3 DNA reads TGTGCCAGCAGTTTCCTCTCACCTAGCGGGAGTGGGTTCAATGAGCAGTTCTTC.

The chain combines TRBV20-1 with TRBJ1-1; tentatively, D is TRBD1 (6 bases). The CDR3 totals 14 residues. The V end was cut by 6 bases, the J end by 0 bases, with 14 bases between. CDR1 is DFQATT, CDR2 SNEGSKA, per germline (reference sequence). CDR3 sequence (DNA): TGCAGTGCCCCCAGGACAGTTTTGAACACTGAAGCTTTCTTT. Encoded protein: CSAPRTVLNTEAFF.